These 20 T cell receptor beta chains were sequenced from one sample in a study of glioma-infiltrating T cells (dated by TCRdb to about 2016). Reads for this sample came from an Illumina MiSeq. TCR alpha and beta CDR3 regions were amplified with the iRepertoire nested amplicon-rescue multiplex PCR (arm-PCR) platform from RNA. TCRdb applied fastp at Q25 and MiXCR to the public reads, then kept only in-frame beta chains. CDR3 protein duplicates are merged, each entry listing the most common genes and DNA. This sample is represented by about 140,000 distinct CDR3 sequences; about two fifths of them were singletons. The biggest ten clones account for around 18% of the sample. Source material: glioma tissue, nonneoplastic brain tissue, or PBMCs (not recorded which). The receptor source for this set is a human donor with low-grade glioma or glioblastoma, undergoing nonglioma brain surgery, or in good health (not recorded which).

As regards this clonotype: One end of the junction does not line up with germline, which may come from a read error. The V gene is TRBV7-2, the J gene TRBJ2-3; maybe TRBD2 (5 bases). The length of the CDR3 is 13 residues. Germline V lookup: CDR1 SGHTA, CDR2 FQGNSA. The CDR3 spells CASGFGVSDTQYF. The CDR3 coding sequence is TGTGCCAGCGGCTTCGGGGTTTCAGATACGCAGTATTTT.

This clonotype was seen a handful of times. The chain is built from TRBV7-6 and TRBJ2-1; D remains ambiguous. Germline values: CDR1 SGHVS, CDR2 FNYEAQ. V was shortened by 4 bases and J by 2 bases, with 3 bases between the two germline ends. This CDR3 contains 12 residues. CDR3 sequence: CASSSAYNEQFF. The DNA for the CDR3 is TGTGCCAGCAGCTCCGCCTACAATGAGCAGTTCTTC.

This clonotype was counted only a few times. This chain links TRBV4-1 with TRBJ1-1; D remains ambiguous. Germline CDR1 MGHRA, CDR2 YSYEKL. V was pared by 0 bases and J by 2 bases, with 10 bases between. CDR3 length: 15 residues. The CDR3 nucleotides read TGCGCCAGCAGCCAAGAGAGGACCCTTAACACTGAAGCTTTCTTT. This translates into CASSQERTLNTEAFF.

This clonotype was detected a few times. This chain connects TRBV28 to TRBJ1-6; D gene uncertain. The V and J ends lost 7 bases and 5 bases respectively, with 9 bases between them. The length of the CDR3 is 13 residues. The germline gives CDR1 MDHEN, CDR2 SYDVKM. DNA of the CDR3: TGTGCCAGCACCGGAGTTAATAATTCACCCCTCCACTTT. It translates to CASTGVNNSPLHF.

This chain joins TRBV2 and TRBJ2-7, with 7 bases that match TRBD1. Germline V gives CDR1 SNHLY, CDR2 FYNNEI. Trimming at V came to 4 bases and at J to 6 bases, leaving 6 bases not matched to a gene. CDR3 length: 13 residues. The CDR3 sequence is CASSVYRGSEQYF. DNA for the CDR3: TGTGCCAGCAGTGTATACAGGGGATCCGAGCAGTACTTC. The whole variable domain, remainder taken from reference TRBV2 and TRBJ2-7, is EPEVTQTPSHQVTQMGQEVILRCVPISNHLYFYWYRQILGQKVEFLVSFYNNEISEKSEIFDDQFSVERPDGSNFTLKIRSTKLEDSAMYFCASSVYRGSEQYFGPGTRLTVT.

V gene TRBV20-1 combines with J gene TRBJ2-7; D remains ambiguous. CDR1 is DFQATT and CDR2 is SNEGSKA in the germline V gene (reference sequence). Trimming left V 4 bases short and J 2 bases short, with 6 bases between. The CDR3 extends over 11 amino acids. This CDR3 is CSATSAYEQYF. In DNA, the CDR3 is TGCAGTGCTACGAGCGCCTACGAGCAGTACTTC.

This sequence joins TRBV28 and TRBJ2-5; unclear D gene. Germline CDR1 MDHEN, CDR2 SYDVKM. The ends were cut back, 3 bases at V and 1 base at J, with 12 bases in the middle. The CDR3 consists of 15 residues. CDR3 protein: CASSLGGVLQETQYF. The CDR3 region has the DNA TGTGCCAGCAGTTTGGGTGGCGTACTCCAAGAGACCCAGTACTTC.

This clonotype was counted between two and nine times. The CDR3: CATMTGDTDTQYF. CDR3 nucleotide sequence: TGTGCCACCATGACAGGGGACACAGATACGCAGTATTTT. The V call is TRBV6-1, the J call TRBJ2-3, with TRBD1 identical over 8 bases. The CDR3 runs to 13 residues. The germline V gene encodes CDR1 MNHNS and CDR2 SASEGT. V lost 10 bases to trimming and J lost 2 bases; unmatched junction nucleotides: 5.

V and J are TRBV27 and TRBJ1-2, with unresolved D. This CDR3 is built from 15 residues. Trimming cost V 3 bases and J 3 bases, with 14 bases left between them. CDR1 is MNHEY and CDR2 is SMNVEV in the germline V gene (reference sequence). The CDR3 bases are TGTGCCAGCAGTTTTAGGGAGGGCGGGTACTATGGCTACACCTTC. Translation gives CASSFREGGYYGYTF.

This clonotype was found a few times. This chain's CDR3 is CASSRQGARTEAFF. CDR3 in DNA: TGTGCCAGCTCCCGACAGGGGGCGAGGACTGAAGCTTTCTTT. The V and J genes are TRBV25-1 and TRBJ1-1; 10 nucleotides align to TRBD1. The germline CDR1 and CDR2 sequences are MGHDK and SYGVNS. This CDR3 spans 14 amino acids. Losses at the gene ends were 8 bases for V and 5 bases for J; bases not matched to a gene: 8.

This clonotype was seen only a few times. The CDR3 nucleotides read TGTGCCAGCAGCTCAACAGGCTCTGAAGCTTTCTTT. Translating gives CASSSTGSEAFF. The chain recombines TRBV7-9 with TRBJ1-1; weak D call: TRBD1 (5 bases). The CDR3 has 12 amino acids. The germline V gene encodes CDR1 SEHNR and CDR2 FQNEAQ (reference sequence). Trimming cost V 4 bases and J 6 bases, with 9 bases left between them.

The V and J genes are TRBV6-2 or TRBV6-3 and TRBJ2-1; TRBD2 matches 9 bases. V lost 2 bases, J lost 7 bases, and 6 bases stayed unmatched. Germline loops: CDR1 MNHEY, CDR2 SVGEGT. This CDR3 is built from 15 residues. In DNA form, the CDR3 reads TGTGCCAGCAGTTACAAGGGCGGGGGGGCGAATGAGCAGTTCTTC. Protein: CASSYKGGGANEQFF.

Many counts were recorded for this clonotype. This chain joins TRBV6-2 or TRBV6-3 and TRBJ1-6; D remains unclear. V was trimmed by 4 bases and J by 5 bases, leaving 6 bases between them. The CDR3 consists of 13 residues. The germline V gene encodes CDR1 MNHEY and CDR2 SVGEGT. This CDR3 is CASSSGNNSPLHF. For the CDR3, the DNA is TGTGCCAGCAGTTCCGGGAATAATTCACCCCTCCACTTT.

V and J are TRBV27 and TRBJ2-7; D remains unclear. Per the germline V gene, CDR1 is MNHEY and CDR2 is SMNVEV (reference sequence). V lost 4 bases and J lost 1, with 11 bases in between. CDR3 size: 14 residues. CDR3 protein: CASSYTRWSYEQYF. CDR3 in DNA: TGTGCCAGCAGTTACACCCGGTGGTCCTACGAGCAGTACTTC.

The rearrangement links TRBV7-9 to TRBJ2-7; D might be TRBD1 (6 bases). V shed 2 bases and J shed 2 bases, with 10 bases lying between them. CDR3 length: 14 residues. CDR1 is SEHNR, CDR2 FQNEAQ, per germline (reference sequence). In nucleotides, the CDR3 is TGTGCCAGCAGCTTATTGTCAGGGGCCTACGAGCAGTACTTC. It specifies CASSLLSGAYEQYF.

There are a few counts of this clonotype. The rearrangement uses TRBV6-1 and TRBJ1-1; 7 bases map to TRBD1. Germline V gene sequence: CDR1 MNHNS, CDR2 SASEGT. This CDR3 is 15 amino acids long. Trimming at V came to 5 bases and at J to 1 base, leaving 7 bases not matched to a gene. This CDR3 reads CASSRSGTANTEAFF. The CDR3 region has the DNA TGTGCCAGCAGTAGGTCCGGGACAGCGAACACTGAAGCTTTCTTT.

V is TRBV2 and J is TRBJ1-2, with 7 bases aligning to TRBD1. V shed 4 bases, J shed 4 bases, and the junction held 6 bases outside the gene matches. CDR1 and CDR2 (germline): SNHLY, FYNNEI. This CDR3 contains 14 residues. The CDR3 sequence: CASSGGQGGYGYTF. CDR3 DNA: TGTGCCAGCAGTGGGGGTCAGGGGGGCTATGGCTACACCTTC.

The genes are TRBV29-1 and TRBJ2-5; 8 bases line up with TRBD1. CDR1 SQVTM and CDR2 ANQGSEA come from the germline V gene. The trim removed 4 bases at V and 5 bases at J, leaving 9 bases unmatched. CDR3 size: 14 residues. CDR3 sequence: CSVAWTGFAETQYF. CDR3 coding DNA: TGCAGCGTTGCATGGACAGGGTTTGCGGAGACCCAGTACTTC. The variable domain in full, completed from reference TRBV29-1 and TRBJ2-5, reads SAVISQKPSRDICQRGTSLTIQCQVDSQVTMMFWYRQQPGQSLTLIATANQGSEATYESGFVIDKFPISRPNLTFSTLTVSNMSPEDSSIYLCSVAWTGFAETQYFGPGTRLLVL.

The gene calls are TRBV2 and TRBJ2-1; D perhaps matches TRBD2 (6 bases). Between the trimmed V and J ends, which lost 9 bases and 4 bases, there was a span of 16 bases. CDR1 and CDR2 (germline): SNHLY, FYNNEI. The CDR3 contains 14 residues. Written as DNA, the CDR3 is TGTGCCAGTCCTAGGGGACTCGATTACAATGAGCAGTTCTTC. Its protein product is CASPRGLDYNEQFF.

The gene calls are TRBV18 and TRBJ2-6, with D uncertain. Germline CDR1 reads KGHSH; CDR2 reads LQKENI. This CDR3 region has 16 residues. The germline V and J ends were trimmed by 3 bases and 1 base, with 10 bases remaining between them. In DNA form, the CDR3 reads TGTGCCAGCTCACCGACGGCCAGATCTGGGGCCAACGTCCTGACTTTC. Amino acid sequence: CASSPTARSGANVLTF.